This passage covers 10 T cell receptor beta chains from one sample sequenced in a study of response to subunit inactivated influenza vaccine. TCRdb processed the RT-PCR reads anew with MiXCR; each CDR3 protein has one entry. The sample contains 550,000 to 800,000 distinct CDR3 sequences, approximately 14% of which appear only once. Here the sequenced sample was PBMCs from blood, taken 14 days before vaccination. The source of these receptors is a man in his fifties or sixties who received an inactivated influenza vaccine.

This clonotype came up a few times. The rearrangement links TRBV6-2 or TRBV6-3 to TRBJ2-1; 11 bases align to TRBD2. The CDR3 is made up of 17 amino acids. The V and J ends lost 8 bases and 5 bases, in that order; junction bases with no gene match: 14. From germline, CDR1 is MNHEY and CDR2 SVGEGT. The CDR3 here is CASVAGGSGRAHNEQFF. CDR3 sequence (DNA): TGTGCCAGCGTGGCAGGGGGTAGCGGGAGGGCCCACAATGAGCAGTTCTTC.

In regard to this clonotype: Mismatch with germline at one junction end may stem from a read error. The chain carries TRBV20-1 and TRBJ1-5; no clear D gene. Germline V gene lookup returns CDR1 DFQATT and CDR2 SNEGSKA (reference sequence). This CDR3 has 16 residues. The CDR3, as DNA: TGCTGTGCTAAAGAGCAGGAAAGATTTAGCAATCAGCCCCAGCATTTT. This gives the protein CCAKEQERFSNQPQHF.

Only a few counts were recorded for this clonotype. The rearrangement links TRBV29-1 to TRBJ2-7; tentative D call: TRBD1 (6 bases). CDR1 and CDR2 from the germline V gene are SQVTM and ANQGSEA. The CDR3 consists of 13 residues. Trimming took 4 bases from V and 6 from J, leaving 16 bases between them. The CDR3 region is CSVGGQGSFEQYF. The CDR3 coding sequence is TGCAGCGTTGGTGGGCAGGGGTCTTTCGAGCAGTACTTC.

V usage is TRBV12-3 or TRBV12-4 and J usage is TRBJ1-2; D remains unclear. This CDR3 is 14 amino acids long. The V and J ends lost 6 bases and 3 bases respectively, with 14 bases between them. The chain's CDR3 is CASSRRPPDYGYTF. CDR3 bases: TGTGCCAGCAGCAGACGACCGCCCGACTATGGCTACACCTTC.

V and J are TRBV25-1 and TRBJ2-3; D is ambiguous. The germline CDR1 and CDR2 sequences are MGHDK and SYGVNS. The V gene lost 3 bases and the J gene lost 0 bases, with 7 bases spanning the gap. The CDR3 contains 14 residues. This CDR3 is CASSDYDSTDTQYF. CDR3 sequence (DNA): TGTGCCAGCAGTGACTACGATAGCACAGATACGCAGTATTTT.

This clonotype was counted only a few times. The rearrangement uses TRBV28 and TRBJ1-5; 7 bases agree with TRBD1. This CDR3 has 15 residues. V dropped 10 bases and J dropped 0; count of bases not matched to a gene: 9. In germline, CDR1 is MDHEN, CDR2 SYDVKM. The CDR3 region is CAIVRGSNSNQPQHF. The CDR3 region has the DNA TGTGCCATCGTCAGGGGGTCTAATAGCAATCAGCCCCAGCATTTT.

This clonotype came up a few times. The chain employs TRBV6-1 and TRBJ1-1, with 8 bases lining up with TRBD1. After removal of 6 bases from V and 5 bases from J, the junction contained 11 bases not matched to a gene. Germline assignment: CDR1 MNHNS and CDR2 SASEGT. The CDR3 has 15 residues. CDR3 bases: TGTGCCAGCAGCCCAAAAACAGGGGGTAAGACTGAAGCTTTCTTT. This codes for CASSPKTGGKTEAFF.

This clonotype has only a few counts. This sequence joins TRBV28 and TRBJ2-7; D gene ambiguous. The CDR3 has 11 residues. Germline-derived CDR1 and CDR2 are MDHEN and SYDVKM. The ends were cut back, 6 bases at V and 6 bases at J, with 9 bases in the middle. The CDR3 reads CASRARIEQYF. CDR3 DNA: TGTGCCAGCAGAGCGAGGATCGAGCAGTACTTC.

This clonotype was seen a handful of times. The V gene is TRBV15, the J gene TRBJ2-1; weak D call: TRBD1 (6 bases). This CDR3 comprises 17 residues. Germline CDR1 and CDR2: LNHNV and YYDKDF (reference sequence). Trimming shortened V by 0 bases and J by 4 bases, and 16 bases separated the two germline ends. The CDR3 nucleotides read TGTGCCACCAGCAGAGATCAGTATGGCAGGGGTTACAATGAGCAGTTCTTC. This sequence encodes CATSRDQYGRGYNEQFF.

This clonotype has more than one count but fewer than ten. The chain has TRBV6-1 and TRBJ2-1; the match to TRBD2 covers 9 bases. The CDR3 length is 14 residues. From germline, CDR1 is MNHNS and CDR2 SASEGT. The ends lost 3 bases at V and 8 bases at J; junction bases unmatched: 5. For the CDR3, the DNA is TGTGCCAGCAGTGAGGTGCGGACTAGCGATGAGCAGTTCTTC. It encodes CASSEVRTSDEQFF.